These 17 T cell receptor beta chains were all obtained from the same sample, sequenced in a study of technical replicates of blood from a few donors (dated by TCRdb to between 2016 and 2019). The library was prepared using the immunoSEQ multiplex PCR assay. TCRdb re-hosts the immuneACCESS table, in-frame sequences only. Its copies lack some clones; in the studies checked, an unresolved V gene accounts for under half of them, and the cause for the rest is not known. The sample yields about 81,000 clones; around 95% were counted once. Jointly, the top ten make up 0.36% of the sample. The sequencing sample was made of T cells isolated from PBMCs. Source of these receptors: a human donor in good health.

V usage is TRBV4-3 and J usage is TRBJ1-3; weak D call: TRBD1 (6 bases). CDR3 length: 16 amino acids. Germline V gene lookup returns CDR1 LGHNA and CDR2 YSLEER. Trimming stripped 0 bases from V and 4 bases from J, with 13 bases between. The CDR3 coding sequence is TGCGCCAGCAGCCAAGATAGGGGCCAGGGGGGAAACACCATATATTTT. This gives the protein CASSQDRGQGGNTIYF.

This chain connects TRBV9 to TRBJ2-5; D unresolved. Germline CDR1 is SGDLS and CDR2 is YYNGEE. V was cut by 0 bases and J by 5 bases, with 14 bases left in between. The CDR3 length is 15 residues. CDR3 coding DNA: TGTGCCAGCAGCGTAGATGGCATGGGCGAGGAGACCCAGTACTTC. Its translation: CASSVDGMGEETQYF.

This rearrangement joins TRBV4-1 to TRBJ2-2; D possibly corresponds to TRBD2 (6 bases). Germline V gene data show CDR1 as MGHRA and CDR2 as YSYEKL. V gave up 4 bases and J gave up 1 base, with 13 bases separating them. This CDR3 is 16 amino acids long. The CDR3 region has the DNA TGCGCCAGCAGCCTGGGAGGACAAGGGAACACCGGGGAGCTGTTTTTT. Translation gives CASSLGGQGNTGELFF.

The chain has TRBV10-1 and TRBJ2-7; D is uncertain. V was shortened by 3 bases and J by 3 bases, with 6 bases between the two germline ends. The CDR3 contains 12 residues. The V gene's germline CDR1 is WNHNN and CDR2 SYGVQD (reference sequence). The CDR3 sequence: CASSDAGYEQYF. CDR3 DNA: TGCGCCAGCAGTGATGCAGGCTACGAGCAGTACTTC.

The V and J genes are TRBV4-3 and TRBJ1-3; 8 positions agree with TRBD1. Germline-derived CDR1 and CDR2 are LGHNA and YSLEER. The CDR3 extends over 16 amino acids. V lost 1 base and J lost 4; bases outside the gene matches: 6. DNA of the CDR3: TGCGCCAGCAGCCAAGTGCAGGGGGCGGAAGGAAACACCATATATTTT. This sequence encodes CASSQVQGAEGNTIYF.

The chain is built from TRBV11-2 and TRBJ1-3, with a weak D call TRBD1 (5 bases). The CDR3 runs to 16 residues. The germline V and J ends were trimmed by 3 bases and 2 bases, with 14 bases remaining between them. The V gene's germline CDR1 is SGHAT and CDR2 FQNNGV. The CDR3 DNA reads as TGTGCCAGCAGCTTTAGGGGCGCAGGGACTGGAAACACCATATATTTT. It yields the protein CASSFRGAGTGNTIYF.

This clone was seen more than once but under ten times. The chain combines TRBV4-1 with TRBJ1-1; D is ambiguous. Germline V gene data show CDR1 as MGHRA and CDR2 as YSYEKL. CDR3 length: 14 amino acids. Trimming removed 4 bases at V and 8 bases at J, with 17 bases between. In DNA form, the CDR3 reads TGCGCCAGCAGCCCTAGTTGGAAGGATAGCGAAGCTTTCTTT. This encodes CASSPSWKDSEAFF.

The V call is TRBV13, the J call TRBJ2-7; 7 bases are a match to TRBD1. Germline assignment: CDR1 PRHDT and CDR2 FYEKMQ (reference sequence). This CDR3 has 14 residues. Trimming took 0 bases from V and 3 from J; bases not matched to a gene: 2. Here the CDR3 DNA reads TGTGCCAGCAGCTTAGGACAGGGGTACTACGAGCAGTACTTC. As protein: CASSLGQGYYEQYF.

The gene calls are TRBV2 and TRBJ2-7; D uncertain. V shed 6 bases and J shed 2 bases, with 8 bases lying between them. CDR1 is SNHLY and CDR2 is FYNNEI in the germline V gene. CDR3 length equals 12 residues. Here the CDR3 reads CASSLLTYEQYF. The DNA of the CDR3 is TGTGCCAGCAGCCTTCTAACCTACGAGCAGTACTTC.

This chain uses TRBV7-3 with TRBJ2-2; 8 nucleotides align to TRBD1. The CDR3 contains 14 residues. Germline CDR1 reads SGHTA; CDR2 reads FQGTGA. The J segment lost 9 bases and the V segment lost 4 bases, leaving 7 bases of the junction unmatched. CDR3 sequence: CASSSYRGARELFF. CDR3 in DNA: TGTGCCAGCAGCTCCTACAGGGGGGCGCGGGAGCTGTTTTTT.

The rearrangement uses TRBV2 and TRBJ2-1, with 10 bases lining up with TRBD2. Looked up from germline, CDR1 is SNHLY and CDR2 is FYNNEI. The CDR3 contains 15 residues. V shed 6 bases, J shed 7 bases, and the junction held 9 bases outside the gene matches. CDR3 in amino acids: CASSTLAGVLNEQFF. CDR3 DNA: TGTGCCAGCAGCACGCTAGCGGGAGTTCTTAATGAGCAGTTCTTC.

The V call is TRBV7-6, the J call TRBJ2-3, with 8 bases lining up with TRBD2. V shed 3 bases and J 2 bases; nucleotides not matched to a gene: 4. Germline V CDR1 and CDR2: SGHVS, FNYEAQ. The CDR3 is made up of 15 amino acids. CDR3 DNA sequence: TGTGCCAGCAGCTTTACTAGCGGCCACACAGATACGCAGTATTTT. Its protein product is CASSFTSGHTDTQYF.

The J gene is TRBJ2-5, the V gene TRBV7-2; 9 bases match TRBD2. Germline V gene sequence: CDR1 SGHTA, CDR2 FQGNSA. The CDR3 contains 16 residues. Trimming removed 2 bases from V and 5 bases from J; junction bases left unmatched: 9. CDR3 sequence: CASSLSSGRLPETQYF. CDR3 sequence (DNA): TGTGCCAGCAGCTTATCAAGCGGGAGGCTTCCCGAGACCCAGTACTTC.

This sequence joins TRBV4-2 and TRBJ2-3; 9 nucleotides align to TRBD2. The CDR3 has 15 residues. Germline CDR1 and CDR2: LGHNA and YNFKEQ. Trimming removed 4 bases from V and 4 bases from J; junction bases left unmatched: 6. The CDR3, as DNA: TGTGCCAGCAGCCTCGGACTAGCGAGTTCAGATACGCAGTATTTT. Its translation is CASSLGLASSDTQYF.

This chain uses TRBV11-2 with TRBJ2-1; D unclear. Trimming cost V 4 bases and J 2 bases, with 3 bases left between them. The CDR3 runs 12 residues. Germline CDR1 is SGHAT and CDR2 is FQNNGV. The CDR3 coding sequence is TGTGCCAGCAGCTCCACCTACAATGAGCAGTTCTTC. Translation gives CASSSTYNEQFF.

The V and J genes are TRBV12-5 and TRBJ1-2; D is undetermined. The germline V gene has CDR1 LGHNT and CDR2 FRNRAP. This CDR3 has 13 residues. V was trimmed by 6 bases and J by 0 bases, leaving 8 bases between them. CDR3 sequence: CASGPGSNYGYTF. The CDR3 DNA sequence: TGTGCTAGTGGCCCGGGGTCTAACTATGGCTACACCTTC.

This clone occurred once. The chain carries TRBV7-3 and TRBJ2-2; D not resolved. V dropped 5 bases and J dropped 1 base, with 11 bases sitting between them. The CDR3 length is 15 residues. Per the germline V gene, CDR1 is SGHTA and CDR2 is FQGTGA. The CDR3 is CASSRGPLNTGELFF. DNA of the CDR3: TGTGCCAGCAGCCGCGGCCCTCTGAACACCGGGGAGCTGTTTTTT.